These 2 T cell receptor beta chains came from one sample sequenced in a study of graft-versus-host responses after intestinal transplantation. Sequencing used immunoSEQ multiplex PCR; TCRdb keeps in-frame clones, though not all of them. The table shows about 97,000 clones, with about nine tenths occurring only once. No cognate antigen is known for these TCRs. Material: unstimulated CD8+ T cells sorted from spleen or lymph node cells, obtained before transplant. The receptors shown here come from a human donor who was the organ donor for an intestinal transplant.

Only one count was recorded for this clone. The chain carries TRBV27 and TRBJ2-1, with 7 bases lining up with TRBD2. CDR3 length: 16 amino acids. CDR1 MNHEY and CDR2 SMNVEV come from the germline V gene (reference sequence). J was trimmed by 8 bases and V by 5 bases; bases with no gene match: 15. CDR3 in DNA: TGTGCCAGCAGTACCCCTCGAGCGGGAAACCTGGATGAGCAGTTCTTC. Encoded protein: CASSTPRAGNLDEQFF.

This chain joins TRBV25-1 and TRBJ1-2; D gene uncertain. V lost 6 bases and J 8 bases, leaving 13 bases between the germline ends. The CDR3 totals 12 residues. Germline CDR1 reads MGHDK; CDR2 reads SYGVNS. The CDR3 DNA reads TGTGCCAGCAGACTGCGGGTTGGAGGCTACACCTTC. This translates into CASRLRVGGYTF.